These 27 T cell receptor beta chains came from one sample sequenced in a study of T-cell reconstitution after alpha-beta-depleted transplantation in children. Unique molecular identifiers were built into the TCRbeta library. TCRdb reprocessed the PCR reads with MiXCR, giving one entry per CDR3 protein. The repertoire holds roughly 300,000 distinct CDR3 sequences, with around a tenth as singletons. This specimen consisted of peripheral blood, obtained 180 days after TCRalphabeta/CD19-depleted stem cell transplant. The source is a male patient aged 2-15 years who had a stem cell transplant for chronic granulomatous disease, so the T cells may come from the graft donor.

This clonotype was found many times. V usage is TRBV11-2 and J usage is TRBJ2-7; the D call may be TRBD1 or TRBD2 (5 bases each). V lost 3 bases to trimming and J lost 3 bases, with 21 bases between them. Germline V gene lookup returns CDR1 SGHAT and CDR2 FQNNGV. This CDR3 contains 17 residues. This chain's CDR3 is CASSLGIGARRDYEQYF. The DNA of the CDR3 is TGTGCCAGCAGCTTGGGTATCGGGGCTAGACGGGACTACGAGCAGTACTTC. Looking up the rest from reference TRBV11-2 and TRBJ2-7 gives the full variable domain: EAGVAQSPRYKIIEKRQSVAFWCNPISGHATLYWYQQILGQGPKLLIQFQNNGVVDDSQLPKDRFSAERLKGVDSTLKIQPAKLEDSAVYLCASSLGIGARRDYEQYFGPGTRLTVT.

This clonotype was picked up many times. The V and J genes are TRBV5-1 and TRBJ2-7, with TRBD1 matching over 10 bases. Looked up from germline, CDR1 is SGHRS and CDR2 is YFSETQ. CDR3 length: 15 residues. The junction had 6 bases not matched to a gene; V was cut back by 0 bases and J by 6 bases. The CDR3 coding sequence is TGCGCCAGCAGCTTGGCCGGGACAGGGGCCCGCGAGCAGTACTTC. Translation: CASSLAGTGAREQYF.

This clonotype was counted at least ten times. The J gene is TRBJ2-1, the V gene TRBV27, with D hard to call. Trimming cost V 6 bases and J 3 bases, with 9 bases left between them. Per germline, CDR1 MNHEY and CDR2 SMNVEV (reference sequence). The CDR3 contains 13 residues. CDR3 amino acids: CASRDGHYNEQFF. As DNA, the CDR3 is TGTGCCAGCAGGGACGGCCACTACAATGAGCAGTTCTTC.

This clonotype was counted at least ten times. V is TRBV4-1 and J is TRBJ2-5, with TRBD1 as a possible D gene (6 bases). The V end was cut by 4 bases, the J end by 10 bases, with 13 bases between. CDR1 is MGHRA, CDR2 YSYEKL, per germline. The CDR3 extends over 12 amino acids. The CDR3 region is CASSPGDRSQYF. The CDR3 DNA reads as TGCGCCAGCAGCCCAGGGGATCGGAGCCAGTACTTC.

A remark on this clonotype: Being one base from a much bigger clone, this may be a read error. The genes are TRBV7-9 and TRBJ2-5; unclear D gene. CDR1 and CDR2 (germline): SEHNR, FQNEAQ (reference sequence). The V end was cut by 4 bases, the J end by 2 bases, with 14 bases between. The CDR3 is 15 amino acids. The CDR3 sequence is CASSSGSRLQETQYF. CDR3 sequence (DNA): TGTGCCAGCAGCTCAGGAAGTCGATTACAAGAGACCCAGTACTTC. The full variable domain, its missing parts supplied by reference TRBV7-9 and TRBJ2-5, is DTGVSQNPRHKITKRGQNVTFRCDPISEHNRLYWYRQTLGQGPEFLTYFQNEAQLEKSRLLSDRFSAERPKGSFSTLEIQRTEQGDSAMYLCASSSGSRLQETQYFGPGTRLLVL.

Of note for this clonotype: Possible read error: a much larger clone is one base away. The chain is built from TRBV5-1 and TRBJ2-3; D is possibly TRBD2 (5 bases). CDR1 SGHRS and CDR2 YFSETQ come from the germline V gene. CDR3 length equals 15 residues. V was clipped by 4 bases and J by 0 bases, with 12 bases between them. This chain's CDR3 is CASSRSGGSTDTQYF. The CDR3 nucleotides are TGCGCCAGCAGCCGCAGCGGCGGGAGCACAGATACGCAGTATTTT.

There are many counts of this clonotype. This chain links TRBV7-2 with TRBJ1-5, with 8 bases identical to TRBD1. The CDR3 is 16 amino acids. Germline CDR1 and CDR2: SGHTA and FQGNSA. V gave up 5 bases and J gave up 1 base; unmatched junction bases: 7. The CDR3 DNA sequence: TGTGCCAGCAGCCACGACAGGGGAGGAAGCAATCAGCCCCAGCATTTT. It is translated as CASSHDRGGSNQPQHF.

This clonotype was observed many times. V is TRBV9 and J is TRBJ2-2; perhaps TRBD1 as D (5 bases). CDR1 SGDLS and CDR2 YYNGEE come from the germline V gene. The CDR3 runs 16 residues. The V end lost 2 bases, the J end lost 1 base, and 12 bases lay between the germline ends. The CDR3 DNA follows: TGTGCCAGCAGCGTTTCAGGGCGAAGGAACACCGGGGAGCTGTTTTTT. Translating it yields CASSVSGRRNTGELFF.

In this sample, this clonotype turned up many times. V is TRBV5-1 and J is TRBJ2-1, with TRBD2 matching over 8 bases. This CDR3 spans 15 amino acids. Germline CDR1 reads SGHRS; CDR2 reads YFSETQ. After removal of 1 base from V and 6 bases from J, the junction contained 6 bases not matched to a gene. In nucleotides, the CDR3 is TGCGCCAGCAGCTTGCAAGCGGGAGAGGGCAATGAGCAGTTCTTC. Translation: CASSLQAGEGNEQFF.

The table lists this clonotype with many counts. V is TRBV7-9 and J is TRBJ2-5; 7 bases fit TRBD2. From germline, CDR1 is SEHNR and CDR2 FQNEAQ (reference sequence). J lost 5 bases, V lost 1 base, and 7 bases had no gene match. The CDR3 is made up of 15 amino acids. The CDR3 DNA is TGTGCCAGCAGCTTAGGGTTAGCGGGTCTGGAGACCCAGTACTTC. It codes for CASSLGLAGLETQYF. Filled out from reference TRBV7-9 and TRBJ2-5, the complete variable domain reads DTGVSQNPRHKITKRGQNVTFRCDPISEHNRLYWYRQTLGQGPEFLTYFQNEAQLEKSRLLSDRFSAERPKGSFSTLEIQRTEQGDSAMYLCASSLGLAGLETQYFGPGTRLLVL.

This clonotype was counted ten times or more. J is TRBJ2-1 and V is TRBV6-5; no clear D. Germline V gives CDR1 MNHEY, CDR2 SVGAGI. This CDR3 is 17 amino acids long. V lost 2 bases, J lost 1 base, and 15 bases lay in between. This chain's CDR3 is CASSYHPGLNSYNEQFF. CDR3 in DNA: TGTGCCAGCAGTTACCATCCCGGGCTCAATTCCTACAATGAGCAGTTCTTC.

This clonotype was counted at least ten times. The rearrangement uses TRBV20-1 and TRBJ1-1, with 9 bases aligning to TRBD1. The CDR3 length is 12 residues. With V trimmed by 4 bases and J by 7 bases, 4 bases remained unmatched. Germline V gene sequence: CDR1 DFQATT, CDR2 SNEGSKA (reference sequence). The CDR3 loop reads CSATQGANEAFF. For the CDR3, the DNA is TGCAGTGCTACACAGGGGGCTAATGAAGCTTTCTTT.

This clonotype was detected many times. The rearrangement joins TRBV5-1 to TRBJ2-1, with D unclear. The V end was cut by 2 bases, the J end by 7 bases, with 10 bases between. The CDR3 consists of 13 residues. In germline, CDR1 is SGHRS, CDR2 YFSETQ. CDR3 sequence (DNA): TGCGCCAGCAGCTTAGTCGTTTTTAATGAGCAGTTCTTC. Protein: CASSLVVFNEQFF.

This clonotype has ten or more counts. The V gene is TRBV20-1, the J gene TRBJ2-5; TRBD2 aligns across 10 bases. Germline-derived CDR1 and CDR2 are DFQATT and SNEGSKA (reference sequence). CDR3 length equals 21 residues. J lost 1 base, V lost 3 bases, and 23 bases had no gene match. The CDR3 loop is CSASPPRQGWRTSGIQETQYF. CDR3 DNA: TGCAGTGCTAGCCCCCCCCGACAGGGGTGGAGGACTAGCGGCATCCAAGAGACCCAGTACTTC.

This clonotype was seen repeatedly, ten times or more. The chain uses TRBV6-1 and TRBJ2-3; no clear D. Between the trimmed V and J ends, which lost 8 bases and 3 bases, there was a span of 12 bases. CDR1 and CDR2 from the germline V gene are MNHNS and SASEGT. The CDR3 length is 13 residues. CDR3: CASSLMWTDTQYF. The CDR3 DNA sequence: TGTGCCAGCTCTCTTATGTGGACAGATACGCAGTATTTT.

This clonotype was detected many times. CDR3 coding DNA: TGCAGCGTCGGTGGGACAGGGGGCGGCCAGCCCCAGCATTTT. It specifies CSVGGTGGGQPQHF. This rearrangement joins TRBV29-1 to TRBJ1-5; 12 bases fit TRBD1. J gave up 7 bases and V 6 bases, and 7 bases lay outside the gene matches. The CDR3 is 14 amino acids. Germline assignment: CDR1 SQVTM and CDR2 ANQGSEA.

This clonotype was recorded many times. The chain joins TRBV15 to TRBJ2-5, with a tentative D call TRBD1 (6 bases). Germline CDR1 reads LNHNV; CDR2 reads YYDKDF (reference sequence). The CDR3 extends over 17 amino acids. V lost 0 bases to trimming and J lost 3 bases, with 17 bases between them. CDR3 protein: CATSRDRGRDTKETQYF. DNA of the CDR3: TGTGCCACCAGCAGAGATCGCGGCCGGGACACGAAAGAGACCCAGTACTTC.

This clonotype appeared many times. The chain is built from TRBV6-5 and TRBJ1-2; 7 bases fit TRBD1. J was trimmed by 4 bases and V by 2 bases; bases with no gene match: 1. Germline V CDR1 and CDR2: MNHEY, SVGAGI. The CDR3 has 13 amino acids. The CDR3 region is CASSYDRAYGYTF. In nucleotides, the CDR3 is TGTGCCAGCAGTTACGACAGGGCCTATGGCTACACCTTC.

Remarks on this clonotype: This may arise from a read error, as a much more abundant clone is one base away. This chain uses TRBV12-3 or TRBV12-4 with TRBJ2-3; a weak D match, TRBD2 (5 bases). The CDR3 consists of 16 residues. Written as DNA, the CDR3 is TGTGTCAGCAGCCTAAGCCTGGACTCACTCACAGATACGCAGTATTTT. It encodes CVSSLSLDSLTDTQYF.

The sample holds many counts of this clonotype. This chain connects TRBV7-2 to TRBJ2-1; D not certain. V was pared by 6 bases and J by 0 bases, with 12 bases between. In germline, CDR1 is SGHTA, CDR2 FQGNSA. This CDR3 spans 15 amino acids. The CDR3 here is CASRGGGTSYNEQFF. The CDR3 DNA reads as TGTGCCAGCAGGGGTGGCGGAACCTCCTACAATGAGCAGTTCTTC.

This clonotype occurred many times. The V and J genes are TRBV5-1 and TRBJ2-1, with D possibly being TRBD2 (5 bases). This CDR3 is 15 amino acids long. The germline gives CDR1 SGHRS, CDR2 YFSETQ. V lost 4 bases and J lost 4, with 15 bases in between. The CDR3 protein is CASSLWGDGYNEQFF. The CDR3 DNA reads TGCGCCAGCAGCCTTTGGGGAGACGGGTACAATGAGCAGTTCTTC.

This clonotype was seen ten or more times. The chain uses TRBV27 and TRBJ2-1, with 8 nucleotides matching TRBD1. With V trimmed by 7 bases and J by 3 bases, 11 bases remained unmatched. Germline values: CDR1 MNHEY, CDR2 SMNVEV (reference sequence). The CDR3 is 16 amino acids. CDR3 in DNA: TGTGCCAGCAACCTCGCCGGGACAGGTAACTACAATGAGCAGTTCTTC. This translates into CASNLAGTGNYNEQFF.

This clonotype was counted ten times or more. The CDR3 coding sequence is TGCAGTGCACCTCACCCACTCCGGGAGAGGCTAGATACGCAGTATTTT. Translation: CSAPHPLRERLDTQYF. The chain recombines TRBV20-1 with TRBJ2-3; TRBD2 is a possible D gene (6 bases). The CDR3 spans 16 residues. Trimming left V 6 bases short and J 5 bases short, with 24 bases between. Germline loops: CDR1 DFQATT, CDR2 SNEGSKA (reference sequence).

This clonotype has ten or more counts. For the CDR3, the DNA is TGTGCCAGCGGGGTCGCTATTAATTCACCCCTCCACTTT. It translates to CASGVAINSPLHF. The rearrangement joins TRBV6-1 to TRBJ1-6; D remains ambiguous. V was shortened by 8 bases and J by 6 bases, with 11 bases between the two germline ends. The germline V gene encodes CDR1 MNHNS and CDR2 SASEGT. The CDR3 has 13 amino acids.

This clonotype was found many times. This chain joins TRBV4-3 and TRBJ2-3; 13 bases are a match to TRBD2. This CDR3 is built from 17 residues. J lost 1 base, V lost 2 bases, and 3 bases had no gene match. Germline V gene sequence: CDR1 LGHNA, CDR2 YSLEER. The chain's CDR3 is CASSQMGLAGRTDTQYF. CDR3 DNA: TGCGCCAGCAGCCAAATGGGACTAGCGGGGCGCACAGATACGCAGTATTTT.

The table lists this clonotype with many counts. The V call is TRBV28, the J call TRBJ1-1; D gene uncertain. The CDR3 consists of 15 residues. Germline V CDR1 and CDR2: MDHEN, SYDVKM. Trimming took off 4 bases at V and 6 bases at J, with 18 bases between the two ends. CDR3 amino acids: CASSSTQAPGAEAFF. In nucleotides, the CDR3 is TGTGCCAGCAGTTCTACTCAAGCCCCAGGCGCTGAAGCTTTCTTT. Full variable domain (rest looked up from reference TRBV28 and TRBJ1-1): DVKVTQSSRYLVKRTGEKVFLECVQDMDHENMFWYRQDPGLGLRLIYFSYDVKMKEKGDIPEGYSVSREKKERFSLILESASTNQTSMYLCASSSTQAPGAEAFFGQGTRLTVV.

This clonotype was seen at least ten times. The chain uses TRBV7-6 and TRBJ2-7, with TRBD2 identical over 10 bases. CDR3 length: 16 residues. Germline-derived CDR1 and CDR2 are SGHVS and FNYEAQ. V shed 0 bases, J shed 6 bases, and the junction held 8 bases outside the gene matches. CDR3 sequence reads: CASSLAPAGGPIEQYF. The DNA for the CDR3 is TGTGCCAGCAGCTTAGCGCCAGCGGGAGGGCCCATCGAGCAGTACTTC.